Listed here are 16 T cell receptor beta chains from one sample, sequenced in a study of naive and memory T cell subsets. Both TRBC1 and TRBC2 were covered by a beta constant-region primer of two equimolar oligonucleotides. TCRdb called the UMI-ligation and nested PCR reads again in MiXCR, with one record for every CDR3 protein. The sample lists tens of thousands of distinct CDR3 sequences, roughly 13% occurring once. Sequenced material: central memory CD4+ T cells from blood. These receptors were collected from a human donor in good health.

This clonotype was seen at least ten times. The V gene is TRBV3-1, the J gene TRBJ1-2; D not resolved. The V end was cut by 0 bases, the J end by 3 bases, with 14 bases between. Germline CDR1 and CDR2: LGHDT and YNNKEL (reference sequence). There are 16 residues in the CDR3. The CDR3 nucleotides are TGTGCCAGCAGCCAAGATCGCGGACGGGGATACTATGGCTACACCTTC. Translated: CASSQDRGRGYYGYTF.

The rearrangement uses TRBV6-6 and TRBJ1-1; D is unclear. Germline CDR1 MNHNY, CDR2 SVGAGI (reference sequence). Trimming removed 6 bases from V and 6 bases from J, with 14 bases in between. This CDR3 spans 13 amino acids. The CDR3 region has the DNA TGTGCCAGCAGCCTTTACCTGGGAGCTGAAGCTTTCTTT. Protein sequence: CASSLYLGAEAFF.

At least ten counts were recorded for this clonotype. The rearrangement links TRBV11-2 to TRBJ2-7, with 7 bases that match TRBD2. Trimming took 0 bases from V and 6 from J; bases not matched to a gene: 8. The germline CDR1 and CDR2 sequences are SGHAT and FQNNGV. This CDR3 spans 15 amino acids. The CDR3 nucleotides read TGTGCCAGCAGCTTAGACGCGGGAGAAGGCGGCGAGCAGTACTTC. Protein: CASSLDAGEGGEQYF.

This clonotype occurred many times. The chain uses TRBV20-1 and TRBJ2-3; D is perhaps TRBD1 (6 bases). Germline CDR1 reads DFQATT; CDR2 reads SNEGSKA (reference sequence). The ends were cut back, 5 bases at V and 1 base at J, with 10 bases in the middle. The CDR3 runs 13 residues. For the CDR3, the DNA is TGCAGTGCTCTGGACAGCCGCACAGATACGCAGTATTTT. It encodes CSALDSRTDTQYF.

The chain links TRBV20-1 to TRBJ2-1; D is tentatively TRBD1 or TRBD2 (5 bases each). V was shortened by 7 bases and J by 9 bases, with 19 bases between the two germline ends. The germline CDR1 and CDR2 sequences are DFQATT and SNEGSKA (reference sequence). The CDR3 runs to 13 residues. The CDR3 is CSGQLGRGVEQFF. CDR3 coding DNA: TGCAGTGGCCAGCTAGGAAGGGGAGTTGAGCAGTTCTTC.

This clonotype has only a few counts. Here the CDR3 DNA reads TGTGCCAGCAGGAACTCAGCGGGTGGTTTGAATGAGCAGTTCTTC. This translates into CASRNSAGGLNEQFF. The rearrangement joins TRBV7-3 to TRBJ2-1, with a tentative D call TRBD2 (6 bases). Trimming pared 6 bases from V and 7 bases from J, leaving 19 bases between. This CDR3 is built from 15 residues. The V gene's germline CDR1 is SGHTA and CDR2 FQGTGA.

In DNA, the CDR3 is TGCAGTGCTACCTACAGGACTAGCGCTGGGGGAGATACGCAGTATTTT. Translating it yields CSATYRTSAGGDTQYF. The chain recombines TRBV20-1 with TRBJ2-3; 9 nucleotides match TRBD2. The germline gives CDR1 DFQATT, CDR2 SNEGSKA (reference sequence). The CDR3 length is 16 residues. The junction had 13 bases not matched to a gene; V was cut back by 4 bases and J by 5 bases.

This clonotype was seen repeatedly, ten times or more. The J gene is TRBJ2-3, the V gene TRBV5-1; 7 bases fit TRBD2. CDR1 SGHRS and CDR2 YFSETQ come from the germline V gene. The CDR3 extends over 15 amino acids. Trimming cost V 1 base and J 1 base; bases outside gene matches: 3. The CDR3 nucleotides read TGCGCCAGCAGCTTGCGGGAGGCGCGCACAGATACGCAGTATTTT. Encoded protein: CASSLREARTDTQYF. The complete variable domain, with remaining parts taken from reference TRBV5-1 and TRBJ2-3, reads KAGVTQTPRYLIKTRGQQVTLSCSPISGHRSVSWYQQTPGQGLQFLFEYFSETQRNKGNFPGRFSGRQFSNSRSEMNVSTLELGDSALYLCASSLREARTDTQYFGPGTRLTVL.

This clonotype has ten or more counts. This chain joins TRBV7-2 and TRBJ2-7; 11 positions match TRBD2. From germline, CDR1 is SGHTA and CDR2 FQGNSA. J was trimmed by 7 bases and V by 3 bases; bases with no gene match: 8. This CDR3 is 15 amino acids long. As DNA, the CDR3 is TGTGCCAGCAGCTTGGTAGCGGGAGGGCCTCAAGAGCAGTACTTC. This translates into CASSLVAGGPQEQYF.

This clonotype was picked up many times. This chain connects TRBV11-3 to TRBJ2-2; 9 positions match TRBD2. The CDR3 is 17 amino acids. CDR1 and CDR2 from the germline V gene are SGHNT and YENEEA. Trimming took 6 bases from V and 0 from J; bases not matched to a gene: 8. CDR3 bases: TGTGCCAGCAGTAAAGCGGGAGGACGATCGAACACCGGGGAGCTGTTTTTT. Its protein product is CASSKAGGRSNTGELFF.

This clonotype was picked up a small number of times. The gene calls are TRBV29-1 and TRBJ2-3, with D possibly TRBD2 on 5 matching bases. Germline V gives CDR1 SQVTM, CDR2 ANQGSEA. V lost 4 bases and J 4 bases, leaving 12 bases between the germline ends. This CDR3 spans 13 amino acids. This CDR3 reads CSVGTRRADTQYF. CDR3 in DNA: TGCAGCGTTGGGACTCGAAGGGCAGATACGCAGTATTTT.

The CDR3 region is CSAPSLAGGNIQYF. The CDR3 DNA follows: TGCAGTGCCCCCTCTCTAGCGGGAGGAAACATTCAGTACTTC. V is TRBV20-1 and J is TRBJ2-4; 11 bases are a match to TRBD2. Germline CDR1 is DFQATT and CDR2 is SNEGSKA (reference sequence). This CDR3 comprises 14 residues. Trimming at V came to 6 bases and at J to 6 bases, leaving 7 bases not matched to a gene.

The chain links TRBV6-5 to TRBJ2-3, with D uncertain. This CDR3 has 15 residues. V gave up 7 bases and J gave up 3 bases, with 17 bases separating them. Germline CDR1 MNHEY, CDR2 SVGAGI. CDR3 coding DNA: TGTGCCAGCAAAACAGAATTCGTCGGAACAGATACGCAGTATTTT. Amino acid sequence: CASKTEFVGTDTQYF.

In this sample, this clonotype turned up a few times. CDR3 residues: CASSSQLAGGVVNEQFF. The CDR3 nucleotides read TGTGCCAGCAGCTCTCAGTTAGCGGGAGGGGTGGTAAATGAGCAGTTCTTC. This chain links TRBV7-8 with TRBJ2-1, with 11 bases fitting TRBD2. V lost 4 bases, J lost 7 bases, and 12 bases stayed unmatched. The CDR3 covers 17 residues. Germline V gene data show CDR1 as SGHVS and CDR2 as FQNEAQ.

This clonotype was counted a few times. The CDR3 DNA reads as TGTGCCAGCAGTCTCTTGGGTAGCTCTCATAGCTCCTACAATGAGCAGTTCTTC. It is translated as CASSLLGSSHSSYNEQFF. The V gene is TRBV28, the J gene TRBJ2-1; D gene ambiguous. Germline assignment: CDR1 MDHEN and CDR2 SYDVKM. The CDR3 loop spans 18 amino acids. V lost 5 bases and J 0 bases, leaving 20 bases between the germline ends.

V gene TRBV11-2 combines with J gene TRBJ2-2; TRBD2 aligns across 10 bases. Per the germline V gene, CDR1 is SGHAT and CDR2 is FQNNGV. The CDR3 has 16 residues. V lost 5 bases, J lost 1 base, and 4 bases stayed unmatched. The CDR3 DNA follows: TGTGCCAGCAGCCCACTAGCGGGACGGAACACCGGGGAGCTGTTTTTT. Translating it yields CASSPLAGRNTGELFF.